This T cell receptor beta chain originates from a study of blood T cell repertoires in COVID-19. Across the whole study: From the United States, Italy and Spain came samples of acute and convalescent COVID-19. Sources were T cells, B-cell-depleted T cells, or PBMCs; the material itself was cDNA or gDNA.

V was shortened by 4 bases and J by 0 bases, with 10 bases between the two germline ends. CDR3 length: 14 amino acids. Germline V CDR1 and CDR2: MNHEY, SVGEGT. In the authors' workflow: Amplified reference gene primers provided the basis for estimating nucleated cell counts. Assay used: immunoSEQ multiplex PCR; TCRdb lists only in-frame clones, some missing. The V and J calls and clone size were taken over from that table, and D and trimming were inferred from the DNA. The sample records 410,000 or so clones, 86% being singletons. The specimen was peripheral blood. The V call is TRBV6-2 or TRBV6-3, the J call TRBJ2-7; D is possibly TRBD2 (5 bases). The receptor was derived from a woman aged 30 to 39 with active or convalescent COVID-19. The CDR3 loop is CASSLGRYSYEQYF. In nucleotides, the CDR3 is TGTGCCAGCAGTTTGGGGAGATACTCCTACGAGCAGTACTTC.